This is a list of T cell receptor beta chains from one sample in a study of T cell changes during pregnancy in multiple sclerosis. The repertoire was sequenced with immunoSEQ multiplex PCR; TCRdb's copy has only in-frame clones and lacks some. The sample includes some 80,000 clones, about 95% of them seen just once. The source was peripheral blood, collected in the second trimester of pregnancy. The source of these receptors is a female donor with multiple sclerosis, enrolled in a pregnancy study. CDR3s include the opening cysteine and the closing phenylalanine or tryptophan. Fields, in order: V gene, J gene, D gene, clone size, CDR3 DNA, CDR3 protein. A D gene is named only where the DNA matches it firmly. Expanded clones are given a class, and other clones once, few, many or no size at all.

TRBV5-1	TRBJ2-5	.	.	TGCGCCAGCAGCTTCGACAGACAAGAGACCCAGTACTTC	CASSFDRQETQYF
TRBV2	TRBJ2-1	.	.	TGTGCCAGCAGCCGGGGCTCCTACAATGAGCAGTTCTTC	CASSRGSYNEQFF
TRBV27	TRBJ2-1	.	.	TGTGCCAGCAGTCGAGAGGGCACCTACAATGAGCAGTTCTTC	CASSREGTYNEQFF
TRBV6-6	TRBJ2-2	TRBD2	few	TGTGCCAGCAGCCGACTAGCGACGAACACCGGGGAGCTGTTTTTT	CASSRLATNTGELFF
TRBV28	TRBJ2-1	TRBD2	.	TGTGCCAGCAGTTTATCCCAAATGACTAGCGGGAGGTCCGGGTCGAATGAGCAGTTCTTC	CASSLSQMTSGRSGSNEQFF
TRBV4-3	TRBJ1-2	.	.	TGCGCCGGCAGCCGGGAAAAGGGAGGGGATGGCTACACCTTC	CAGSREKGGDGYTF
TRBV2	TRBJ2-1	TRBD2	.	TGTGCCAGCAGTGGGATACTAGCGGGAGGGCCAAGTGAGCAGTTCTTC	CASSGILAGGPSEQFF
TRBV9	TRBJ1-2	.	.	TGTGCCAGCAGCCGGGACTCTGGCTATGGCTACACCTTC	CASSRDSGYGYTF
TRBV5-1	TRBJ2-7	TRBD1	.	TGCGCCAGCAGCACCGACAGGGACGAGCAGTACTTC	CASSTDRDEQYF
TRBV27	TRBJ2-7	TRBD1	.	TGTGCCAGCAGTTTATACGGGACAGGGTCCTACGAGCAGTACTTC	CASSLYGTGSYEQYF
TRBV7-3	TRBJ2-3	TRBD1	.	TGTGCCAGCAGCCACGGGACAGGGGGTCGGGGAGATACGCAGTATTTT	CASSHGTGGRGDTQYF
TRBV7-3	TRBJ2-1	.	.	TGTGCCAGCAGCCCATCCGGGACTCCCTCCTACAATGAGCAGTTCTTC	CASSPSGTPSYNEQFF
TRBV7-2	TRBJ1-2	TRBD1	.	TGTGCCAGCAGCTTAGTGACAGGGGGCGCAGGGGGCTACACCTTC	CASSLVTGGAGGYTF
TRBV5-8	TRBJ1-2	.	.	TGTGCCAGCAGCTTGCCAGGACAGAGCCTTGGTTCCACCTTC	CASSLPGQSLGSTF
TRBV28	TRBJ1-2	.	.	TGTGCCAGCTCAGGGCCAAACTATGGCTACACCTTC	CASSGPNYGYTF
TRBV6-6	TRBJ1-1	.	.	TGTGCCAGCAGATCAGGGTCCACTGAAGCTTTCTTT	CASRSGSTEAFF
TRBV5-1	TRBJ2-2	.	once	TGCGCCAGCAGCTCCCAGACGGGTACCGGGGAGCTGTTTTTT	CASSSQTGTGELFF
TRBV27	TRBJ2-1	TRBD1	.	TGTGCCAGCACAAACCCCAGGGGGCGAGGCAATGAGCAGTTCTTC	CASTNPRGRGNEQFF
TRBV18	TRBJ1-5	.	.	TGTGCCAGCTCACCTTCAGGGGATCAGCCCCAGCATTTT	CASSPSGDQPQHF
TRBV5-1	TRBJ2-7	.	.	TGCGCCAGCGCAAGCGAGGGTGGTTCCTACGAGCAGTACTTC	CASASEGGSYEQYF
TRBV9	TRBJ1-1	.	.	TGTGCCAGCAGCGTAGCTCGGGGGGGAAACACTGAAGCTTTCTTT	CASSVARGGNTEAFF
TRBV5-4	TRBJ1-2	.	.	TGTGCCAGCAGCTTACGCATGGGCCCGAGCTATGGCTACACCTTC	CASSLRMGPSYGYTF
TRBV5-6	TRBJ2-5	.	once	TGTGCCAGCAGTTCAGGTGGCCATGGCAGGGAAGAGACCCAGTACTTC	CASSSGGHGREETQYF
TRBV19	TRBJ2-7	.	few	TGTGCCAGTAGTATAGCGTCGGACAGAGCCTACGAGCAGTACTTC	CASSIASDRAYEQYF
TRBV30	TRBJ2-1	.	once	TGTGCCTGGAGGAGTACCCCGTCCCGAGAGCAGTTCTTC	CAWRSTPSREQFF
TRBV5-1	TRBJ1-4	.	once	TGCGCCAGCAGCCGGGAAGGGGAAAAACTGTTTTTT	CASSREGEKLFF
TRBV28	TRBJ1-1	TRBD1	.	TGTGCCAGCAGTTTAGGGGACAGGGGGGGAGCTTTCTTT	CASSLGDRGGAFF
TRBV4-3	TRBJ2-1	TRBD2	.	TGCGCCAGCAGCCAGCACCCAGGACTAGCGGCTTCCTACAATGAGCAGTTCTTC	CASSQHPGLAASYNEQFF
TRBV7-9	TRBJ2-4	.	.	TGTGCCAGCAGCTTAGGGGCAGGCGTGACCAAAAACATTCAGTACTTC	CASSLGAGVTKNIQYF
TRBV5-6	TRBJ2-2	.	.	TGTGCCAGCAGTTACGACTCACCAACCAGGAACACCGGGGAGCTGTTTTTT	CASSYDSPTRNTGELFF
TRBV15	TRBJ2-1	TRBD2	.	TGTGCCACCAGCACTGGTACTAGCGGGAGAGGAAATGAGCAGTTCTTC	CATSTGTSGRGNEQFF
TRBV27	TRBJ2-6	.	.	TGTGCCAGCAGGGCAAGCTCTGGGGCCAACGTCCTGACTTTC	CASRASSGANVLTF
TRBV9	TRBJ2-2	.	.	TGTGCCAGCAGCGCCGACAGGACTTTCACCGGGGAGCTGTTTTTT	CASSADRTFTGELFF
TRBV27	TRBJ1-1	TRBD1	.	TGTGCCAGCAGAGGACAGGGGATGAACACTGAAGCTTTCTTT	CASRGQGMNTEAFF
TRBV19	TRBJ2-1	.	.	TGTGCCAGTAGTATTTTCGGGGCGGGGCGCAATGAGCAGTTCTTC	CASSIFGAGRNEQFF
TRBV12-5	TRBJ1-2	.	once	TGTGCTAGTGGTTTCAGCGGGGATTCGGGCTACACCTTC	CASGFSGDSGYTF
TRBV5-8	TRBJ1-2	.	.	TGTGCCAGCAGCTTGTCGGTCTCAGGGGCTACCTATGGCTACACCTTC	CASSLSVSGATYGYTF
TRBV2	TRBJ2-2	TRBD1	.	TGTGCCAGCAGTGACCAGGGGGCTGGGAACACCGGGGAGCTGTTTTTT	CASSDQGAGNTGELFF
TRBV5-4	TRBJ2-3	.	.	TGTGCCAGCAGCTTGGTGGGCAGGGGCGGCACAGATACGCAGTATTTT	CASSLVGRGGTDTQYF
TRBV4-1	TRBJ2-1	TRBD2	.	TGCGCCAGCAGCCACCCTCGGCGGCGGGAGGGCCCCATCTCCTACAATGAGCAGTTCTTC	CASSHPRRREGPISYNEQFF
TRBV28	TRBJ1-5	TRBD1	.	TGTGCCAGCAGCCCACCGAGACAGGGGGGCAATCAGCCCCAGCATTTT	CASSPPRQGGNQPQHF
TRBV5-1	TRBJ1-2	.	.	TGCGCCAGCAGCTTTCAACAGGGTGAAGGCTACACCTTC	CASSFQQGEGYTF
TRBV29-1	TRBJ1-2	TRBD1	.	TGCAGCGCGCCGACAGGGGCTAAGGGCTACACCTTC	CSAPTGAKGYTF
TRBV5-1	TRBJ1-1	TRBD1	.	TGCGCCAGCAGCTTCGGACAGGAGGTTAGGGGCACTGAAGCTTTCTTT	CASSFGQEVRGTEAFF
TRBV30	TRBJ1-1	TRBD1	.	TGTGCCTGGAGTGTACAGGGGGCCGGTGAAGCTTTCTTT	CAWSVQGAGEAFF
TRBV7-9	TRBJ2-2	TRBD2	.	TGTGCCAGCAGCCCTAGCGGGAGGGCTGTTCCCGGGGAGCTGTTTTTT	CASSPSGRAVPGELFF
TRBV19	TRBJ2-1	TRBD2	.	TGTGCCGGCCAGCGGGAGGGCCGTATCGGTATAGATGAGCAGTTCTTC	CAGQREGRIGIDEQFF
TRBV9	TRBJ1-1	.	.	TGTGCCAGCAGCCACAAAGAGGCGAACACTGAAGCTTTCTTT	CASSHKEANTEAFF
TRBV28	TRBJ2-7	.	.	TGTGCCAGCAGTCTACCACCCGGGAGCTCCTACGAGCAGTACTTC	CASSLPPGSSYEQYF
TRBV18	TRBJ1-3	.	.	TGTGCCAGCTCACCATCGAGTCCCCGCTCTGGAAACACCATATATTTT	CASSPSSPRSGNTIYF
TRBV7-9	TRBJ2-7	.	.	TGTGCCAGCAGCTTAGATTTTTTCAGGGGCAGGTACGAGCAGTACTTC	CASSLDFFRGRYEQYF
TRBV27	TRBJ2-1	.	.	TGTGCCAGCAGTCCGTTAACAGGGTACAATGAGCAGTTCTTC	CASSPLTGYNEQFF
TRBV10-3	TRBJ2-3	TRBD1	.	TGTGCCATCAGTGTTGGACAGGGGGGAGATACGCAGTATTTT	CAISVGQGGDTQYF
TRBV6-1	TRBJ2-2	TRBD1	few	TGTGCCAGCAGTGGGGCAGGGGGCGCCTCCGGGGAGCTGTTTTTT	CASSGAGGASGELFF
TRBV18	TRBJ1-5	TRBD1	.	TGTGCCAGCTCACCCCAGGGGGCGGATCAGCCCCAGCATTTT	CASSPQGADQPQHF
TRBV21-1	TRBJ2-3	.	.	TGTGCCAGCAGCCCGGGACTAGTGGATACGCAGTATTTT	CASSPGLVDTQYF
TRBV5-1	TRBJ1-1	TRBD1	once	TGCGCCAGCAGCAAGACAGGGGGCGCCAGTGCGAACACTGAAGCTTTCTTT	CASSKTGGASANTEAFF